This TCR beta chain was sequenced during a study of T cells after yellow fever vaccination. Notes on the study in general: Repertoires sorted by FACS could include abundant clonotypes that are contaminants from the bulk population. Subsequent booster samples again held most clones from primary vaccination (more than 95% CD4, 85% to 90% CD8).

Per germline, CDR1 GTSNPN and CDR2 SVGIG (reference sequence). Trimming took off 2 bases at V and 9 bases at J, with 20 bases between the two ends. The length of the CDR3 is 15 residues. TCRdb re-called the 5' RACE reads with MiXCR, one entry per CDR3 protein. The sample includes 200,000 to 300,000 distinct CDR3 sequences, approximately 6.7% of them seen just once. Worth noting for this clonotype: As yet, its antigen is unknown.

The source material was CD4+ T cells sorted from PBMCs, sampled on the day of the yellow fever booster vaccination. The J gene is TRBJ1-5, the V gene TRBV30; D possibly corresponds to TRBD1 (5 bases). The sequence came from a young man who received the YFV17D yellow fever vaccine. CDR3 loop: CAWSPAGRGLGPQHF. The CDR3 coding sequence is TGTGCCTGGAGTCCCGCCGGTCGGGGCTTGGGGCCCCAGCATTTT.